Presented here are 21 T cell receptor beta chains from one specimen sequenced in a study of early T cells in non-severe SARS-CoV-2 infection. TCRdb ran MiXCR on the 5' RACE reads and lists one entry per CDR3 protein. The table shows about 77,000 distinct CDR3 sequences, with about 9.6% occurring only once. What was sequenced was whole blood. The receptors here all came from an adult who was a healthcare worker with PCR-confirmed SARS-CoV-2 infection or an uninfected control (not recorded which).

This clonotype was detected many times. The V call is TRBV20-1, the J call TRBJ2-7; D tentatively reads TRBD1 or TRBD2 (5 bases each). CDR3 length: 15 amino acids. V was clipped by 3 bases and J by 3 bases, with 18 bases between them. CDR1 DFQATT and CDR2 SNEGSKA come from the germline V gene (reference sequence). CDR3 bases: TGCAGTGCTAGCCCACGGGGCGGGCAGCACTACGAGCAGTACTTC. Translation: CSASPRGGQHYEQYF.

This clonotype has just a few counts. The chain recombines TRBV20-1 with TRBJ2-3, with D maybe TRBD1 (6 bases). CDR1 is DFQATT and CDR2 is SNEGSKA in the germline V gene (reference sequence). This CDR3 has 15 residues. V was pared by 6 bases and J by 2 bases, with 18 bases between. CDR3 nucleotide sequence: TGCAGTGCGTCAACCGGGACACCCGTCACAGATACGCAGTATTTT. Encoded protein: CSASTGTPVTDTQYF.

V and J are TRBV10-3 and TRBJ2-1, with unresolved D. This CDR3 is 12 amino acids long. V was clipped by 2 bases and J by 4 bases, with 3 bases between them. The germline gives CDR1 ENHRY, CDR2 SYGVKD. CDR3 protein: CAISEGYNEQFF. Here the CDR3 DNA reads TGTGCCATCAGTGAGGGATACAATGAGCAGTTCTTC.

This clonotype was detected ten times or more. V and J are TRBV3-1 and TRBJ1-1; D unclear. The germline V and J ends were trimmed by 2 bases and 5 bases, with 6 bases remaining between them. The CDR3 has 12 residues. CDR1 LGHDT and CDR2 YNNKEL come from the germline V gene (reference sequence). As DNA, the CDR3 is TGTGCCAGCAGCCAAACTCGGACTGAAGCTTTCTTT. This codes for CASSQTRTEAFF.

The rearrangement uses TRBV10-3 and TRBJ2-7; D is perhaps TRBD1 (6 bases). Trimming pared 6 bases from V and 5 bases from J, leaving 11 bases between. The germline V gene has CDR1 ENHRY and CDR2 SYGVKD. The CDR3 extends over 12 amino acids. CDR3: CAIRGQNHEQYF. Here the CDR3 DNA reads TGTGCCATCAGAGGACAGAACCACGAGCAGTACTTC.

This clonotype was seen repeatedly, ten times or more. CDR3 protein: CASSYSIGTNYGYTF. The CDR3 DNA reads as TGTGCCAGCAGTTACTCGATAGGGACTAACTATGGCTACACCTTC. The chain employs TRBV6-2 or TRBV6-3 and TRBJ1-2; D gene unclear. V was cut by 0 bases and J by 0 bases, with 8 bases left in between. This CDR3 is 15 amino acids long. The germline CDR1 and CDR2 sequences are MNHEY and SVGEGT.

A few counts support this clonotype. J is TRBJ1-1 and V is TRBV7-9; weak D call: TRBD1 (6 bases). Germline assignment: CDR1 SEHNR and CDR2 FQNEAQ (reference sequence). V gave up 5 bases and J gave up 5 bases, with 12 bases separating them. The CDR3 totals 13 residues. Written as DNA, the CDR3 is TGTGCCAGCAGCGCCCAAGGGGGAACTGAAGCTTTCTTT. It encodes CASSAQGGTEAFF.

This chain links TRBV12-3 or TRBV12-4 with TRBJ2-4; D possibly corresponds to TRBD1 (5 bases). The CDR3 has 15 residues. V was pared by 2 bases and J by 6 bases, with 14 bases between. CDR3 coding DNA: TGTGCCAGCAGTTTAATAGGGGAAGGGGTAAACATTCAGTACTTC. This gives the protein CASSLIGEGVNIQYF.

This clonotype was observed a few times. This chain uses TRBV9 with TRBJ2-5; no clear D gene. Germline V gene sequence: CDR1 SGDLS, CDR2 YYNGEE. With 2 bases removed from V and 1 base from J, the gap between germline ends came to 6 bases. The CDR3 loop spans 13 amino acids. CDR3 bases: TGTGCCAGCAGCGTGAACAGCCAAGAGACCCAGTACTTC. It yields the protein CASSVNSQETQYF.

The chain recombines TRBV4-2 with TRBJ2-5; D is unresolved. The CDR3 has 13 residues. Germline-derived CDR1 and CDR2 are LGHNA and YNFKEQ. V lost 1 base and J lost 6, with 9 bases in between. The CDR3 is CASSQGLGKTQYF. CDR3 nucleotides: TGTGCCAGCAGCCAAGGGCTCGGAAAGACCCAGTACTTC.

This clonotype was counted a few times. The chain combines TRBV27 with TRBJ2-5; D remains ambiguous. This CDR3 region has 13 residues. Trimming shortened V by 2 bases and J by 1 base, and 5 bases separated the two germline ends. Germline loops: CDR1 MNHEY, CDR2 SMNVEV (reference sequence). The CDR3 is CASSLQIQETQYF. CDR3 DNA: TGTGCCAGCAGTTTACAGATCCAAGAGACCCAGTACTTC.

Ten or more counts support this clonotype. The chain uses TRBV28 and TRBJ2-5, with TRBD1 matching over 8 bases. CDR1 and CDR2 (germline): MDHEN, SYDVKM. The CDR3 is 16 residues long. The V and J ends lost 2 bases and 5 bases, in that order; junction bases with no gene match: 10. Written as DNA, the CDR3 is TGTGCCAGCAGTTTAGTCACAGGGGGGAGCGCGGAGACCCAGTACTTC. Translated: CASSLVTGGSAETQYF.

This clonotype occurred a few times. The chain uses TRBV7-6 and TRBJ2-3; D gene unclear. Trimming pared 1 base from V and 10 bases from J, leaving 15 bases between. This CDR3 comprises 14 residues. Germline loops: CDR1 SGHVS, CDR2 FNYEAQ. The CDR3 spells CASSLDARLLAQYF. As DNA, the CDR3 is TGTGCCAGCAGCTTAGATGCGCGGTTGTTGGCGCAGTATTTT.

The chain carries TRBV6-6 and TRBJ2-2; 7 bases fit TRBD2. The junction had 3 bases not matched to a gene; V was cut back by 5 bases and J by 6 bases. This CDR3 has 13 amino acids. CDR1 and CDR2 from the germline V gene are MNHNY and SVGAGI (reference sequence). The CDR3 sequence is CASSQGLAGELFF. The CDR3 nucleotides are TGTGCCAGCAGTCAAGGACTAGCCGGGGAGCTGTTTTTT.

V is TRBV7-9 and J is TRBJ1-4; TRBD1 matches at 11 bases. Germline loops: CDR1 SEHNR, CDR2 FQNEAQ (reference sequence). After removal of 5 bases from V and 6 bases from J, the junction contained 2 bases not matched to a gene. The CDR3 is 14 residues long. In nucleotides, the CDR3 is TGTGCCAGCAGCCCGGACAGGGGGCATGAAAAACTGTTTTTT. Its protein is CASSPDRGHEKLFF.

This clonotype came up a few times. The chain uses TRBV4-2 and TRBJ2-3; D perhaps matches TRBD2 (5 bases). The CDR3 contains 14 residues. Germline V CDR1 and CDR2: LGHNA, YNFKEQ. The ends were cut back, 0 bases at V and 3 bases at J, with 7 bases in the middle. Here the CDR3 reads CASSQEGGTDTQYF. CDR3 nucleotide sequence: TGTGCCAGCAGCCAAGAAGGAGGTACAGATACGCAGTATTTT.

The table lists this clonotype with many counts. The chain employs TRBV20-1 and TRBJ2-1; D not resolved. CDR3 length: 13 amino acids. Between the trimmed V and J ends, which lost 5 bases and 4 bases, there was a span of 12 bases. Per germline, CDR1 DFQATT and CDR2 SNEGSKA (reference sequence). This chain's CDR3 is CSAWSTKYNEQFF. The CDR3 coding sequence is TGCAGTGCTTGGAGTACGAAGTACAATGAGCAGTTCTTC.

This clonotype was counted ten times or more. V and J are TRBV29-1 and TRBJ2-3; D is undetermined. Germline values: CDR1 SQVTM, CDR2 ANQGSEA. The CDR3 spans 12 residues. Trimming took off 6 bases at V and 3 bases at J, with 10 bases between the two ends. The CDR3 loop reads CSVRVGTDTQYF. Here the CDR3 DNA reads TGCAGCGTAAGAGTTGGAACAGATACGCAGTATTTT.

This clonotype turned up a few times. The chain couples TRBV2 to TRBJ1-1; D is uncertain. CDR1 SNHLY and CDR2 FYNNEI come from the germline V gene. Trimming shortened V by 10 bases and J by 8 bases, and 8 bases separated the two germline ends. The CDR3 extends over 9 amino acids. The CDR3 sequence is CATSPEAFF. The CDR3 nucleotides are TGTGCCACCTCCCCGGAAGCTTTCTTT.

This clonotype was observed at least ten times. V and J are TRBV20-1 and TRBJ1-1, with D maybe TRBD1 (6 bases). The V and J ends lost 0 bases and 1 base respectively, with 9 bases between them. The germline V gene has CDR1 DFQATT and CDR2 SNEGSKA (reference sequence). This CDR3 spans 14 amino acids. The CDR3 bases are TGCAGTGCTAGAGATCCGGGACAGAACACTGAAGCTTTCTTT. Translated, it gives CSARDPGQNTEAFF.

This clonotype was counted at least ten times. The genes are TRBV20-1 and TRBJ2-1; D is undetermined. Looked up from germline, CDR1 is DFQATT and CDR2 is SNEGSKA (reference sequence). This CDR3 has 11 residues. V lost 0 bases and J 12 bases, leaving 9 bases between the germline ends. CDR3 sequence: CSARDVRRQFF. In DNA form, the CDR3 reads TGCAGTGCTAGAGATGTACGCCGGCAGTTCTTC.